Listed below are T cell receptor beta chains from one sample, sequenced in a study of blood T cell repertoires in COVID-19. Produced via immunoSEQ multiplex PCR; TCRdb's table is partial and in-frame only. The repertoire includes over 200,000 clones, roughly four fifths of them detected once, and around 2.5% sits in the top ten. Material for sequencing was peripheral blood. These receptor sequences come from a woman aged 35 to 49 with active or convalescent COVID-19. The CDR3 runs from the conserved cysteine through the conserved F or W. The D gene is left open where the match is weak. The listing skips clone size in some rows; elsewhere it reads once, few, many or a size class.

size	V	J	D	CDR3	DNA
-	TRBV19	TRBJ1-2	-	CASSSPADFNYGYTF	TGTGCCAGTAGTAGCCCGGCCGACTTTAACTATGGCTACACCTTC
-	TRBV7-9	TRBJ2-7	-	CASSHPGTSAYEQYF	TGTGCCAGCAGCCACCCCGGGACTTCAGCCTACGAGCAGTACTTC
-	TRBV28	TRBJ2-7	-	CASSLPRRTEQYF	TGTGCCAGCAGTTTACCCCGCCGGACAGAGCAGTACTTC
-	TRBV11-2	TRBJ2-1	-	CASSFAQGHNEQFF	TGTGCCAGCAGCTTCGCCCAGGGGCACAATGAGCAGTTCTTC
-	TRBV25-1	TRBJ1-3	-	CASSARVSAGNTIYF	TGTGCCAGCAGTGCCAGGGTATCGGCTGGAAACACCATATATTTT
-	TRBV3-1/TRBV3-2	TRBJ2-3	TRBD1	CASSHVATGPRDTQYF	TGTGCCAGCAGCCACGTGGCGACAGGGCCTCGAGATACGCAGTATTTT
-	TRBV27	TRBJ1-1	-	CASSVGLSGTEAFF	TGTGCCAGCAGTGTGGGACTATCAGGGACTGAAGCTTTCTTT
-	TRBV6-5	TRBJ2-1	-	CASSYSWRDPYNEQFF	TGTGCCAGCAGTTACAGTTGGCGGGACCCCTACAATGAGCAGTTCTTC
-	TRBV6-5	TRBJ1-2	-	CASYMGGSNYGYTF	TGTGCCAGCTATATGGGGGGATCTAACTATGGCTACACCTTC
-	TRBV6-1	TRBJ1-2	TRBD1	CASSEGQGMGYGYTF	TGTGCCAGCAGTGAGGGACAGGGTATGGGCTATGGCTACACCTTC
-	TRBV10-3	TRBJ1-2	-	CAISEFPPGGSVNYGYTF	TGTGCCATCAGTGAGTTCCCCCCCGGAGGGTCGGTAAACTATGGCTACACCTTC
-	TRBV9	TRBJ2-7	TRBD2	CASSASGGGAPYEQYF	TGTGCCAGCAGCGCTTCGGGAGGGGGGGCCCCCTACGAGCAGTACTTC
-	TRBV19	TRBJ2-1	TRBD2	CASSRTSGGAYEQFF	TGTGCCAGTAGTCGGACTAGCGGGGGGGCCTATGAGCAGTTCTTC
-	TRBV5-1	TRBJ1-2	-	CASSQEQGSGYGYTF	TGCGCCAGCAGCCAGGAGCAGGGGTCGGGCTATGGCTACACCTTC
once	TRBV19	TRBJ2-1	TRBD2	CASSIGLAGRYEQFF	TGTGCCAGTAGTATAGGGCTAGCGGGGCGTTATGAGCAGTTCTTC
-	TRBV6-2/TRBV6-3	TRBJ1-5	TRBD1	CASSYETGFRPQHF	TGTGCCAGCAGTTATGAGACAGGGTTTCGTCCCCAGCATTTT
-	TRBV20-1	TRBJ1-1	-	CSASWLNTEAFF	TGCAGTGCTAGTTGGCTGAACACTGAAGCTTTCTTT
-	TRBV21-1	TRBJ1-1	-	CASSKGAPHVNTEAFF	TGTGCCAGCAGCAAGGGGGCCCCCCACGTGAACACTGAAGCTTTCTTT
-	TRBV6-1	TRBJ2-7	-	CASSEGPKTAYEQYF	TGTGCCAGCAGTGAGGGGCCAAAGACTGCCTACGAGCAGTACTTC
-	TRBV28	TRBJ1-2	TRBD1	CASRPGGPNYGYTF	TGTGCCAGCAGGCCAGGGGGTCCCAACTATGGCTACACCTTC
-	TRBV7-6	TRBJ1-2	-	CASSPGSNYGYTF	TGTGCCAGCAGCCCAGGCTCTAACTATGGCTACACCTTC
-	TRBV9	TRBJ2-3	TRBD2	CASSTTGLPGTDTQYF	TGTGCCAGCAGCACCACGGGACTACCAGGCACAGATACGCAGTATTTT
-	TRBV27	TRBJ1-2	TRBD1	CASSPTGEYGYTF	TGTGCCAGCAGCCCGACAGGGGAGTATGGCTACACCTTC
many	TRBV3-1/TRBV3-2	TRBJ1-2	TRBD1	CASSHGTGEGYTF	TGTGCCAGCAGCCACGGGACAGGGGAGGGCTACACCTTC
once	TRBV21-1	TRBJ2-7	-	CASTHSGASYEQYF	TGTGCCAGCACTCATAGCGGGGCCTCCTACGAGCAGTACTTC
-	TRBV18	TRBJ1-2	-	CASSPPKPGVNYGYTF	TGTGCCAGCTCACCACCGAAACCAGGCGTCAACTATGGCTACACCTTC
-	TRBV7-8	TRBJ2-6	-	CASSLVAGSSGANVLTF	TGTGCCAGCAGCTTAGTGGCAGGCAGCTCTGGGGCCAACGTCCTGACTTTC
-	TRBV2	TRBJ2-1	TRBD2	CASTGTSGNRLDEQFF	TGTGCCAGCACCGGGACTAGCGGGAATCGGTTGGATGAGCAGTTCTTC
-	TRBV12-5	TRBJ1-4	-	CASTLGGIDEKLFF	TGTGCTAGCACCCTGGGGGGGATAGATGAAAAACTGTTTTTT
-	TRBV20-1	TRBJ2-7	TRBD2	CSWGGGYEQYF	TGCAGCTGGGGGGGTGGCTACGAGCAGTACTTC
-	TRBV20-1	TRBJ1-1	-	CSATLGTEAFF	TGCAGTGCTACCCTCGGGACTGAAGCTTTCTTT
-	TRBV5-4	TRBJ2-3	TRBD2	CASSLAVHLAGSSTDTQYF	TGTGCCAGCAGCTTGGCCGTCCACCTAGCGGGCAGTAGCACAGATACGCAGTATTTT
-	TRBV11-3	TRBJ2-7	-	CASSLGGFSYEQYF	TGTGCCAGCAGCTTAGGGGGCTTCTCCTACGAGCAGTACTTC
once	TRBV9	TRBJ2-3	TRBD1	CASSSGQGGADTQYF	TGTGCCAGCAGCAGCGGACAGGGTGGCGCAGATACGCAGTATTTT
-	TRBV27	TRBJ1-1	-	CASCGGARTEAFF	TGTGCCAGTTGCGGGGGGGCCCGGACTGAAGCTTTCTTT
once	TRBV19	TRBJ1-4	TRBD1	CASSIVRDRPNEKLFF	TGTGCCAGTAGTATCGTCAGGGACAGGCCTAATGAAAAACTGTTTTTT